One sample yielded the 15 T cell receptor beta chains listed below, sequenced in a study of identical twins. MiXCR was run by TCRdb on the 5' RACE reads, yielding one entry per CDR3 protein. The data show more than 1.5 million distinct CDR3 sequences, under 35% seen once. Sequencing was done on a sample of cord blood. These receptors all come from a newborn girl in good health.

The genes are TRBV7-2 and TRBJ2-7; 8 bases line up with TRBD1. V was clipped by 5 bases and J by 3 bases; unmatched bases: 6. The V gene's germline CDR1 is SGHTA and CDR2 FQGNSA. This CDR3 comprises 14 residues. CDR3 sequence: CASSRTGLIYEQYF. The DNA of the CDR3 is TGTGCCAGCAGCCGGACAGGGCTTATCTACGAGCAGTACTTC.

The genes are TRBV14 and TRBJ2-5, with 7 bases fitting TRBD1. In germline, CDR1 is SGHDN, CDR2 FVKESK. With 0 bases clipped from V and 11 bases from J, the junction kept 6 bases outside the gene matches. The CDR3 has 13 amino acids. The CDR3 coding sequence is TGTGCCAGCAGCCAAGATTTCAGGGGGATTCAGTACTTC. It specifies CASSQDFRGIQYF. The full variable domain, rest sourced from reference TRBV14 and TRBJ2-5, is EAGVTQFPSHSVIEKGQTVTLRCDPISGHDNLYWYRRVMGKEIKFLLHFVKESKQDESGMPNNRFLAERTGGTYSTLKVQPAELEDSGVYFCASSQDFRGIQYFGPGTRLLVL.

This clonotype was observed at least ten times. The J gene is TRBJ2-5, the V gene TRBV5-1; TRBD1 or TRBD2 may be the D gene (5 bases each). Looked up from germline, CDR1 is SGHRS and CDR2 is YFSETQ. The CDR3 sequence is 13 residues long. Trimming took 2 bases from V and 5 from J, leaving 10 bases between them. CDR3: CASSLMGTETQYF. In DNA, the CDR3 is TGCGCCAGCAGCTTAATGGGGACGGAGACCCAGTACTTC.

This clonotype appeared a few times. The germline gene is not matched at one end of the junction; a read error may be the cause. This chain joins TRBV5-4 and TRBJ2-4; TRBD2 agrees at 11 bases. The CDR3 sequence is 16 residues long. The germline gives CDR1 SGHNT, CDR2 YYREEE (reference sequence). The CDR3 reads CASSFFSGGARNIQYF. The CDR3 DNA follows: TGTGCCAGCAGCTTCTTTAGCGGGGGGGCCAGAAACATTCAGTACTTC. Full variable domain (rest looked up from reference TRBV5-4 and TRBJ2-4): ETGVTQSPTHLIKTRGQQVTLRCSSQSGHNTVSWYQQALGQGPQFIFQYYREEENGRGNFPPRFSGLQFPNYSSELNVNALELDDSALYLCASSFFSGGARNIQYFGAGTRLSVL.

This chain uses TRBV28 with TRBJ2-1, with 8 positions matching TRBD1. Trimming removed 6 bases from V and 5 bases from J; junction bases left unmatched: 15. Germline-derived CDR1 and CDR2 are MDHEN and SYDVKM. The CDR3 is made up of 17 amino acids. The CDR3 bases are TGTGCCAGCAGGGACAGGGTAAGGCTAGCGCCGAACAATGAGCAGTTCTTC. Amino acids: CASRDRVRLAPNNEQFF.

The CDR3 here is CASRGGQPYEQYF. The CDR3 DNA reads TGCGCCAGCAGGGGAGGACAGCCCTACGAGCAGTACTTC. The rearrangement joins TRBV5-1 to TRBJ2-5; D tentatively reads TRBD1 or TRBD2 (6 bases each). The DNA end lines up better with TRBJ2-7; the J call may be wrong. The germline V gene encodes CDR1 SGHRS and CDR2 YFSETQ. This CDR3 has 13 amino acids.

The gene calls are TRBV20-1 and TRBJ1-6; perhaps TRBD1 as D (5 bases). The germline V gene has CDR1 DFQATT and CDR2 SNEGSKA (reference sequence). V lost 4 bases and J lost 9, with 16 bases in between. The CDR3 spans 14 residues. The CDR3 here is CSATRGTIGSPLHF. As DNA, the CDR3 is TGCAGTGCTACCCGGGGGACTATTGGTTCACCCCTCCACTTT.

This clonotype was observed a few times. The chain carries TRBV3-1 and TRBJ2-7; possible D gene TRBD2, 5 bases. Trimming stripped 0 bases from V and 5 bases from J, with 14 bases between. This CDR3 contains 15 residues. CDR1 is LGHDT and CDR2 is YNNKEL in the germline V gene (reference sequence). CDR3 in amino acids: CASSQEELGSDEQYF. For the CDR3, the DNA is TGTGCCAGCAGCCAAGAAGAGTTAGGGAGCGACGAGCAGTACTTC.

The V gene is TRBV4-2, the J gene TRBJ2-5; TRBD2 matches 13 bases. The J call may be wrong; the DNA end is better matched by TRBJ2-7. Germline V gene data show CDR1 as LGHNA and CDR2 as YNFKEQ. This CDR3 contains 15 residues. CDR3 residues: CASSATSGGNYEQYF. In nucleotides, the CDR3 is TGTGCCAGCAGCGCGACTAGCGGGGGGAACTACGAGCAGTACTTC.

The chain employs TRBV20-1 and TRBJ2-7; unclear D gene. Trimming cost V 3 bases and J 2 bases, with 8 bases left between them. Germline CDR1 reads DFQATT; CDR2 reads SNEGSKA (reference sequence). The CDR3 extends over 12 amino acids. The CDR3 loop reads CSAREFPYEQYF. The CDR3 nucleotides are TGCAGTGCTAGGGAGTTTCCCTACGAGCAGTACTTC.

The sample holds a few counts of this clonotype. The chain's CDR3 is CASSLGGPGYEYEQYF. CDR3 coding DNA: TGCGCCAGCAGCTTGGGGGGCCCAGGGTATGAGTACGAGCAGTACTTC. The chain employs TRBV5-1 and TRBJ2-7; a weak D match, TRBD1 (5 bases). The V gene's germline CDR1 is SGHRS and CDR2 YFSETQ. Trimming removed 0 bases from V and 4 bases from J, with 17 bases in between. The CDR3 extends over 16 amino acids.

The chain couples TRBV2 to TRBJ2-7; no clear D. This CDR3 contains 13 residues. The V gene lost 0 bases and the J gene lost 0 bases, with 3 bases spanning the gap. The germline CDR1 and CDR2 sequences are SNHLY and FYNNEI. The CDR3 loop reads CASSEAFSYEQYF. CDR3 DNA sequence: TGTGCCAGCAGTGAAGCTTTCTCCTACGAGCAGTACTTC.

This clonotype was observed a handful of times. The chain recombines TRBV6-5 with TRBJ2-4; 9 bases are a match to TRBD2. The CDR3 is 13 amino acids. Germline V gene lookup returns CDR1 MNHEY and CDR2 SVGAGI. J gave up 13 bases and V 2 bases, and 6 bases lay outside the gene matches. DNA of the CDR3: TGTGCCAGCAGTTACGATAGCGGGAGTCAGCAGTACTTC. Protein sequence: CASSYDSGSQQYF.

The genes are TRBV21-1 and TRBJ2-4. The tail of the sequence fits TRBJ2-7 better, so the J call may be wrong. TRBV21-1 is assigned pseudogene status. This CDR3 is built from 14 residues. The CDR3: CASSKGEGNYEQYF. The DNA for the CDR3 is TGTGCCAGCAGCAAAGGCGAAGGGAACTACGAGCAGTACTTC.

The chain recombines TRBV6-6 with TRBJ2-2; 8 bases match TRBD1. The CDR3 has 17 amino acids. V lost 0 bases, J lost 0 bases, and 3 bases stayed unmatched. Per the germline V gene, CDR1 is MNHNY and CDR2 is SVGAGI (reference sequence). The CDR3: CASSYSQGAPNTGELFF. DNA of the CDR3: TGTGCCAGCAGTTACTCGCAGGGGGCCCCGAACACCGGGGAGCTGTTTTTT.